This TCR beta chain was identified in a study of T cell responses to AZD1222 COVID-19 vaccine. Findings and caveats of the study: The study identified only six AZD1222 recipients as seropositive at baseline. Once two AZD1222 doses were given, Spike-specific TCR breadth and depth went up.

The CDR3 is 16 residues long. The germline gives CDR1 MNHEY, CDR2 SMNVEV (reference sequence). With 2 bases clipped from V and 3 bases from J, the junction kept 8 bases outside the gene matches. Libraries were prepared by immunoSEQ multiplex PCR; TCRdb keeps only in-frame clonotypes and omits some of them. The table lists approximately 130,000 clones, about 93% of them singletons. Remarks on this clone: As yet, its antigen is unknown.

This receptor was taken from an adult in good health. Sequenced material: peripheral blood, taken on day 0 of AZD1222 vaccination. The V and J genes are TRBV27 and TRBJ2-7; 9 bases are a match to TRBD1. The CDR3 protein is CASSLKGDREVYEQYF. CDR3 coding DNA: TGTGCCAGCAGTTTAAAGGGGGACAGGGAGGTCTACGAGCAGTACTTC.